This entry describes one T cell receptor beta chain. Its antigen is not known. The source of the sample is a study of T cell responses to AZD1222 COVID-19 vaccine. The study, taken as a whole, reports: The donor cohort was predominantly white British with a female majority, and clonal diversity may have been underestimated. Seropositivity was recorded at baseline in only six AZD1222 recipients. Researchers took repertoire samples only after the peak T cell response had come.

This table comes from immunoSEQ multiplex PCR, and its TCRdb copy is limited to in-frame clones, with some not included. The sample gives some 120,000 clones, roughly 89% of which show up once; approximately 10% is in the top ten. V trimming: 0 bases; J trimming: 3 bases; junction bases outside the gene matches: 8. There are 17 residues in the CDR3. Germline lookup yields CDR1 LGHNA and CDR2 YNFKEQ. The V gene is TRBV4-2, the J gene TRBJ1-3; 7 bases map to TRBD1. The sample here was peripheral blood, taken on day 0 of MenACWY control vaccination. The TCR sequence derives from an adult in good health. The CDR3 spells CASSQDLAGGGGNTIYF. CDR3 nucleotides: TGTGCCAGCAGCCAAGATCTGGCAGGGGGAGGTGGAAACACCATATATTTT.